Listed below are T cell receptor beta chains from one sample, sequenced in a study of monozygotic twins with inflammatory bowel disease. TCRdb re-called the 5' RACE reads; one entry per CDR3 protein, DNA not given. The sample has approximately 300,000 distinct CDR3 sequences. The sample consisted of blood. The receptors stem from a human donor with ulcerative colitis or Crohn's disease, or a healthy co-twin of an affected twin (not recorded which). Each CDR3 is given with its conserved first and last residue.

TRBV5-1	TRBJ2-3	CASTPGQGGEDTQYF
TRBV12-3/TRBV12-4	TRBJ2-3	CASRGTSGEPDTQYF
TRBV10-3	TRBJ1-1	CAIRTGGTEAFF
TRBV24-1	TRBJ2-2	CATSDPPGTGELFF
TRBV12-3/TRBV12-4	TRBJ1-2	CASSPRGRNGYTF
TRBV9	TRBJ1-5	CASSVADGFDSNQPQHF
TRBV5-4	TRBJ1-6	CASSFTDNYNSPLHF
TRBV3-1	TRBJ2-1	CASSPDSSYNEQFF
TRBV30	TRBJ2-1	CAWSVLGYPNNEQFF
TRBV27	TRBJ2-1	CASSPAQGASYNEQFF
TRBV5-1	TRBJ2-3	CASSLFLEALDTQYF
TRBV10-3	TRBJ2-5	CAISETDPGETQYF
TRBV5-1	TRBJ2-1	CASSLGGGFDEQFF
TRBV7-9	TRBJ2-5	CASSLFREQETQYF
TRBV20-1	TRBJ2-1	CSARRTSANEQFF
TRBV5-4	TRBJ2-1	CASSSLTSGTGNEQFF
TRBV15	TRBJ2-3	CATSLDSTDTQYF
TRBV30	TRBJ1-6	CAWSVDGFYNSPLHF
TRBV7-3	TRBJ1-2	CASSPEGQGFGYTF
TRBV7-8	TRBJ1-2	CASSAGSIMTNYGYTF
TRBV4-3	TRBJ2-7	CASSQGAGRAYEQYF
TRBV20-1	TRBJ1-5	CSARRFGFGNHPQHF
TRBV7-8	TRBJ2-2	CASSLWVPREGELFF
TRBV12-3/TRBV12-4	TRBJ2-1	CASSPTGGEQFF
TRBV12-3/TRBV12-4	TRBJ2-7	CASTLGGSSYEQYF
TRBV5-6	TRBJ1-4	CASSWDLSTNEKLFF
TRBV10-3	TRBJ2-3	CAIKMAGTGGRDTQYF
TRBV25-1	TRBJ2-3	CASSEEGPTDTQYF
TRBV4-3	TRBJ2-7	CASSHGTASSYEQYF
TRBV5-6	TRBJ1-2	CASSWGQDNYGYTF
TRBV27	TRBJ2-5	CASSLSFRAGGETQYF
TRBV14	TRBJ1-4	CASSRDSSGSGNEKLFF
TRBV7-9	TRBJ2-1	CASSPRGRVNEQFF
TRBV7-9	TRBJ1-4	CASSKDSNNEKLFF
TRBV7-3	TRBJ2-3	CASSLIGENPTDTQYF
TRBV25-1	TRBJ1-3	CASSGTKNTIYF
TRBV7-8	TRBJ1-1	CASSLVRGPVTEAFF
TRBV6-5	TRBJ1-6	CASSYRGEGFYNSPLHF
TRBV5-1	TRBJ2-5	CASSLEAPPQYF
TRBV4-3	TRBJ1-4	CASSLRRQTHPDEKLFF
TRBV7-2	TRBJ2-1	CASSSSPGNEQFF